This paragraph covers one T cell receptor (beta chain) sequence. The source of the sample is a study of blood T cell repertoires in COVID-19. Study information: The cDNA or gDNA used as material had been derived from T cells, B-cell-depleted T cells, or PBMCs.

Per the germline V gene, CDR1 is KGHSH and CDR2 is LQKENI. Trimming left V 3 bases short and J 2 bases short, with 13 bases between. The CDR3 covers 15 residues. Sequencing was performed with immunoSEQ multiplex PCR; in TCRdb, only in-frame clones are kept and a portion is missing. The table includes about 330,000 clones, about 92% detected once. Participants came from about 24 US areas, aged about 18 to 100 years. Cohort allocation depended upon clinical history that participants reported. Sequenced material: PBMCs or T cells enriched from blood (not recorded which). The chain joins TRBV18 to TRBJ2-5; a possible D gene is TRBD2 (5 bases). The clonotype was recovered from a woman aged 30 to 39 who had recovered from COVID-19. This chain's CDR3 is CASSPEVPQQETQYF. The CDR3 DNA reads as TGTGCCAGCTCACCGGAGGTCCCCCAGCAAGAGACCCAGTACTTC.